This TCR beta chain emerged from a study of T cells in Graves' hyperthyroidism and ophthalmopathy. The CDR3 totals 12 residues. V lost 8 bases and J lost 4, with 10 bases in between. Per germline, CDR1 SNHLY and CDR2 FYNNEI. TCR beta CDR3 regions were amplified from RNA transcripts. The TCR CDR3 was amplified in a first-round RT-PCR using the HTBI primer set. TCRdb re-called the multiplex PCR reads through MiXCR, storing one row per CDR3 protein. The sample comprises about 540,000 distinct CDR3 sequences, around 45% of which are singletons, and nearly 8.5% rests with the top ten. Only a few counts were recorded for this clonotype. Antigen: not known. Diagnoses were established using clinical symptoms, serum thyroxine and TRAb, thyroid ultrasound and orbital computed tomography. General study findings and limits: By a 13 V-J model, ophthalmopathy was set apart from stable hyperthyroidism.

The chain joins TRBV2 to TRBJ2-3; D unresolved. The receptor's source is a woman aged 18-30 years with Graves' hyperthyroidism. The material sequenced was peripheral blood or thyroid tissue (not recorded which). CDR3 loop: CASVEHPDTQYF. CDR3 coding DNA: TGTGCCAGCGTGGAGCATCCAGATACGCAGTATTTT.